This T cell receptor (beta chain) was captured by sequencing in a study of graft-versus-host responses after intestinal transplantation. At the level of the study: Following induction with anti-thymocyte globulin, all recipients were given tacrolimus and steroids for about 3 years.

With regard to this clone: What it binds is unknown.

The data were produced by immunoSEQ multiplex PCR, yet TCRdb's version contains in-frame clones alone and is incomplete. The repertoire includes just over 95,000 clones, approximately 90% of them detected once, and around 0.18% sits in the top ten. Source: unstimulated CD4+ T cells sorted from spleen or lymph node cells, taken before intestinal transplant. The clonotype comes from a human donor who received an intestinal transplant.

The CDR3 DNA follows: TGTGCCTGGAGCAGGGTTATACTCGAGAAACTGTTTTTT. It translates to CAWSRVILEKLFF. The chain combines TRBV30 with TRBJ1-4; a possible D gene is TRBD1 (5 bases). V shed 3 bases and J shed 11 bases, with 16 bases lying between them. This CDR3 has 13 amino acids. Germline CDR1 is GTSNPN and CDR2 is SVGIG (reference sequence). Combining the CDR3 with reference TRBV30 and TRBJ1-4 gives the whole variable domain SQTIHQWPATLVQPVGSPLSLECTVEGTSNPNLYWYRQAAGRGLQLLFYSVGIGQISSEVPQNLSASRPQDRQFILSSKKLLLSDSGFYLCAWSRVILEKLFFGSGTQLSVL.